This T cell receptor beta chain was sequenced for a study of OX40 agonist ivuxolimab in advanced cancers. For the wider study: Ivuxolimab, which targeted the costimulatory receptor OX40 (CD134), was an agonistic, fully human IgG2 monoclonal antibody. Intravenous ivuxolimab was administered to patients every 2 weeks at six dose levels: 0.01, 0.1, 0.3, 1.5, 3 and 10 mg/kg. Of the roughly 52 dose-escalation patients, hepatocellular carcinoma was present in some 19, melanoma in around 15, renal cell carcinoma in 9 and head and neck cancer in 9. The dose-escalation cohort was about 87% male with a mean age of around 62 years, ranging from roughly 20 to 80. Patients were allowed to have had prior anti-PD-1, anti-PD-L1 or anti-CTLA-4 therapy, and approximately 43% of the dose-escalation patients had previously received checkpoint inhibitors. Three dose-escalation patients achieved partial responses, one with hepatocellular carcinoma and two with cutaneous melanoma. Peripheral TCRbeta sequencing aimed to test whether ivuxolimab altered TCR sequence diversity and caused clonal T-cell expansion. The monotherapy dose-escalation portion (N = 52 patients) of the phase I ivuxolimab trial is reported in the paper.

The trial excluded patients who had a history of autoimmune disease or who were on systemic immunosuppression. Peripheral blood for TCR sequencing was collected from all dose cohorts at baseline, on cycle 4 day 1, and on cycle 7 day 1. Samples came from an open-label, multicenter, first-in-human phase I dose-escalation trial of ivuxolimab. Adults with locally advanced or metastatic melanoma, renal cell carcinoma, hepatocellular carcinoma or head and neck squamous cell carcinoma were enrolled in the trial. Before TCR sequencing, CD4+ T cells and CD8+ T cells were sorted from peripheral blood as separate populations. Summary of the overall study and its limitations: At doses from 0.1 to 3.0 mg/kg, clonal expansion was seen in both CD4+ and CD8+ blood T cells between baseline and week 6. Low levels of normalized T-cell clonal expansion were also shown by some nonresponding patients. Partial responders in the 0.1-3.0 mg/kg groups had among the lowest normalized peripheral clonal expansion, especially among CD8+ T cells. The antigen specificity of the clonally expanded peripheral T cells was not determined. After ivuxolimab, CD8+ T cells had more expanded clones than CD4+ T cells on average.

Points on this clone: What antigen it recognizes has not been identified. No base qualities exist here, and no much larger clone lies one base off it.

V loses 3 bases at its end and J loses 7 bases; junction bases beyond the gene matches: 3. From the cysteine up to the phenylalanine, the CDR3 has a length of 13 residues. Only the CDR3 region is kept as DNA, spanning 39 bases read in frame from base 1. According to the germline V gene (reference sequence), CDR1 reads LNHDA and CDR2 reads SQIVND. Genomic DNA was extracted from sorted cells for sequencing of the TCRbeta CDR3 region. The immunoSEQ Assay was used for sequencing of TCRbeta CDR3 regions. Not all clones reach the TCRdb copy of this immuneACCESS table, which keeps in-frame sequences only. Checked studies attribute under half of the gap to unresolved V genes and leave the rest unexplained. This sample comprises more than 80,000 clones, 87% of them detected only once. About 1.5% of the sample goes to the ten largest clones.

Specimen: CD4+ or CD8+ T cells sorted from blood, collected in a trial of the OX40 agonist ivuxolimab. The TCR comes from an adult with an advanced solid tumor such as melanoma, head and neck, liver or kidney cancer. The V and J genes are TRBV19 and TRBJ1-5, and 7 bases in between align with TRBD1. The bases are TGTGCCAGTAGTATGGACAGGACCCAGCCCCAGCATTTT. Translated, this is CASSMDRTQPQHF.